This entry features one T cell receptor beta chain sequence. The CDR3 is 14 residues long. The trim removed 1 base at V and 4 bases at J, leaving 3 bases unmatched. Germline values: CDR1 SNHLY, CDR2 FYNNEI. This record belongs to a study of shared clonotypes between healthy human individuals. As handled by the study authors: ImmunoSEQ only sent back junction sequences with no quality scores, so filtering was done differently. Sequencing used immunoSEQ multiplex PCR; TCRdb keeps in-frame clones, though not all of them. V, J and clone size derive from that table, while D and trimming were established from the DNA sequence. The sample holds around 2.1 million clones; 85% to 95% are singletons and the top ten take under 2%. Cells designated naive CD8 were CD45RO-negative and were positively selected for CCR7, with terminally differentiated effector memory CD45RA+ cells excluded. Adult Caucasians living in Nashville, Tennessee made up all of the donors.

This receptor was obtained from a man between 18 and 35 years old in good health. Some clones in this sample may be carry-over from other donors' samples. The genes are TRBV2 and TRBJ1-2, with 7 bases fitting TRBD1. The sequencing sample was made of naive CD8+ T cells from PBMCs. CDR3 in amino acids: CASSEGQGGYGYTF. CDR3 sequence (DNA): TGTGCCAGCAGTGAAGGACAGGGCGGCTATGGCTACACCTTC. The full variable domain, completed using reference TRBV2 and TRBJ1-2, is EPEVTQTPSHQVTQMGQEVILRCVPISNHLYFYWYRQILGQKVEFLVSFYNNEISEKSEIFDDQFSVERPDGSNFTLKIRSTKLEDSAMYFCASSEGQGGYGYTFGSGTRLTVV.